This passage covers 21 T cell receptor beta chains from one sample sequenced in a study of T cell repertoires in ileal Crohn's disease. This table comes from immunoSEQ multiplex PCR, and its TCRdb copy is limited to in-frame clones, with some not included. Of about 9,600 clones listed, approximately 82% were seen once; the top ten hold roughly 23%. Sequencing input: ileal tissue. These receptors all come from an adult with Crohn's disease.

The V gene is TRBV29-1, the J gene TRBJ2-2, with 8 bases fitting TRBD1. The CDR3 length is 14 residues. The V gene end was trimmed by 7 bases and the J gene end by 0 bases; junction bases not matched to a gene: 4. Germline V gene lookup returns CDR1 SQVTM and CDR2 ANQGSEA. This chain's CDR3 is CSAKQGANTGELFF. The CDR3 bases are TGCAGCGCGAAACAGGGGGCGAACACCGGGGAGCTGTTTTTT.

This clone was observed a few times. The chain is built from TRBV30 and TRBJ1-4; no clear D gene. Trimming removed 7 bases at V and 3 bases at J, with 21 bases between. CDR1 and CDR2 (germline): GTSNPN, SVGIG (reference sequence). The CDR3 is made up of 16 amino acids. The CDR3 nucleotides read TGTGCCTCCTCACGGGGAGGGCGGGTTGCTAATGAAAAACTGTTTTTT. As protein: CASSRGGRVANEKLFF.

The rearrangement joins TRBV5-1 to TRBJ2-2; no definite D call. Looked up from germline, CDR1 is SGHRS and CDR2 is YFSETQ. V gave up 3 bases and J gave up 6 bases, with 9 bases separating them. The CDR3 spans 13 residues. CDR3 sequence (DNA): TGCGCCAGCAGCTCCGACAACCCCGGGGAGCTGTTTTTT. This sequence encodes CASSSDNPGELFF.

The rearrangement uses TRBV4-3 and TRBJ2-7; D remains ambiguous. The V gene's germline CDR1 is LGHNA and CDR2 YSLEER. The CDR3 contains 12 residues. V was pared by 4 bases and J by 5 bases, with 9 bases between. The CDR3 reads CASSPGRDEQYF. The CDR3 DNA follows: TGCGCCAGCAGCCCCGGCCGGGACGAGCAGTACTTC.

The rearrangement joins TRBV6-6 to TRBJ2-7, with 8 bases matching TRBD1. CDR3 length equals 13 residues. The V segment lost 6 bases and the J segment 2 bases; nucleotides outside the gene matches: 3. CDR1 and CDR2 (germline): MNHNY, SVGAGI (reference sequence). This CDR3 is CASSTDRAYEQYF. CDR3 nucleotide sequence: TGTGCCAGCAGCACGGACAGGGCCTACGAGCAGTACTTC.

The chain couples TRBV11-2 to TRBJ2-7; D ambiguous. V lost 0 bases, J lost 0 bases, and 6 bases lay in between. CDR1 SGHAT and CDR2 FQNNGV come from the germline V gene. The CDR3 runs to 14 residues. CDR3 protein: CASSLDRYSYEQYF. CDR3 bases: TGTGCCAGCAGCTTAGACAGGTACTCCTACGAGCAGTACTTC.

This chain links TRBV7-2 with TRBJ2-1; 11 bases are a match to TRBD2. The CDR3 is made up of 16 amino acids. After removal of 0 bases from V and 7 bases from J, the junction contained 5 bases not matched to a gene. Germline V gene sequence: CDR1 SGHTA, CDR2 FQGNSA. CDR3 loop: CASSLASGRAENEQFF. The CDR3 DNA reads TGTGCCAGCAGCTTAGCTAGCGGGAGGGCCGAGAATGAGCAGTTCTTC.

This clone was seen only a few times. This chain uses TRBV13 with TRBJ2-7, with TRBD2 matching 10 bases. The V gene end was trimmed by 5 bases and the J gene end by 6 bases; junction bases not matched to a gene: 10. The length of the CDR3 is 15 residues. The germline CDR1 and CDR2 sequences are PRHDT and FYEKMQ (reference sequence). CDR3 DNA sequence: TGTGCCAGCAGCATCTCCAGCGGGGGGGCAGGCGAGCAGTACTTC. Amino acids: CASSISSGGAGEQYF. The full variable domain, its missing parts supplied by reference TRBV13 and TRBJ2-7, is AAGVIQSPRHLIKEKRETATLKCYPIPRHDTVYWYQQGPGQDPQFLISFYEKMQSDKGSIPDRFSAQQFSDYHSELNMSSLELGDSALYFCASSISSGGAGEQYFGPGTRLTVT.

The rearrangement joins TRBV4-2 to TRBJ1-2, with TRBD1 identical over 9 bases. V dropped 0 bases and J dropped 4; count of bases not matched to a gene: 6. This CDR3 has 16 amino acids. CDR1 is LGHNA and CDR2 is YNFKEQ in the germline V gene. The CDR3 coding sequence is TGTGCCAGCAGCCAAGATCATTCGACAGGGGGCTATGGCTACACCTTC. This gives the protein CASSQDHSTGGYGYTF.

This chain uses TRBV10-3 with TRBJ2-2, with D possibly being TRBD2 (5 bases). Between the trimmed V and J ends, which lost 6 bases and 0 bases, there was a span of 11 bases. The CDR3 contains 15 residues. Germline lookup yields CDR1 ENHRY and CDR2 SYGVKD. CDR3: CAIRTLDANTGELFF. The CDR3 DNA reads as TGTGCCATCAGAACACTAGACGCGAACACCGGGGAGCTGTTTTTT.

The chain joins TRBV7-9 to TRBJ2-1; D is perhaps TRBD1 (6 bases). Looked up from germline, CDR1 is SEHNR and CDR2 is FQNEAQ (reference sequence). The V end lost 0 bases, the J end lost 4 bases, and 10 bases lay between the germline ends. The CDR3 has 15 amino acids. CDR3 in amino acids: CASSLAGGQYNEQFF. The DNA for the CDR3 is TGTGCCAGCAGCTTAGCCGGAGGACAGTACAATGAGCAGTTCTTC.

The J gene is TRBJ1-4, the V gene TRBV28, with no clear D. In germline, CDR1 is MDHEN, CDR2 SYDVKM. This CDR3 is built from 17 residues. Trimming took off 5 bases at V and 5 bases at J, with 21 bases between the two ends. The CDR3 DNA reads TGTGCCAGCAGTAGCGGCGCTAAGGGCAGGATGAATGAAAAACTGTTTTTT. Protein product: CASSSGAKGRMNEKLFF.

This chain connects TRBV19 to TRBJ1-5, with 7 bases matching TRBD1. The ends lost 3 bases at V and 7 bases at J; junction bases unmatched: 6. CDR1 LNHDA and CDR2 SQIVND come from the germline V gene (reference sequence). The CDR3 contains 14 residues. The CDR3 protein is CASSIQQGRQPQHF. CDR3 coding DNA: TGTGCCAGTAGTATCCAACAGGGGCGGCAGCCCCAGCATTTT.

The chain links TRBV5-1 to TRBJ1-1, with 8 bases fitting TRBD1. Per the germline V gene, CDR1 is SGHRS and CDR2 is YFSETQ. CDR3 size: 14 residues. The junction had 1 base not matched to a gene; V was cut back by 1 base and J by 2 bases. In DNA, the CDR3 is TGCGCCAGCAGCTTGACAGGGGGAAACACTGAAGCTTTCTTT. Translated: CASSLTGGNTEAFF. Full variable domain (rest looked up from reference TRBV5-1 and TRBJ1-1): KAGVTQTPRYLIKTRGQQVTLSCSPISGHRSVSWYQQTPGQGLQFLFEYFSETQRNKGNFPGRFSGRQFSNSRSEMNVSTLELGDSALYLCASSLTGGNTEAFFGQGTRLTVV.

This sequence joins TRBV30 and TRBJ1-4; tentatively, D is TRBD1 (6 bases). This CDR3 has 17 amino acids. CDR1 and CDR2 (germline): GTSNPN, SVGIG (reference sequence). The ends were cut back, 0 bases at V and 2 bases at J, with 16 bases in the middle. The CDR3 is CAWSVPRGGGTNEKLFF. CDR3 nucleotides: TGTGCCTGGAGTGTACCGAGGGGGGGCGGCACTAATGAAAAACTGTTTTTT.

The rearrangement joins TRBV15 to TRBJ1-1; 8 bases agree with TRBD1. This CDR3 is built from 15 residues. V lost 4 bases to trimming and J lost 1 base; unmatched junction nucleotides: 5. From germline, CDR1 is LNHNV and CDR2 YYDKDF (reference sequence). The CDR3 loop is CATSTRGQGNTEAFF. The CDR3 bases are TGTGCCACCAGCACTCGCGGACAGGGGAACACTGAAGCTTTCTTT.

This chain connects TRBV6-5 to TRBJ1-2; 10 bases fit TRBD1. From germline, CDR1 is MNHEY and CDR2 SVGAGI. The CDR3 totals 13 residues. Losses at the gene ends were 6 bases for V and 7 bases for J; bases not matched to a gene: 5. The CDR3 protein is CASRTDRGLGYTF. CDR3 bases: TGTGCCAGCAGGACCGACAGGGGGCTTGGCTACACCTTC.

By proportion, this clone is medium-sized. The rearrangement joins TRBV6-5 to TRBJ1-5, with D tentatively TRBD1 (6 bases). The CDR3 is made up of 15 amino acids. V was shortened by 5 bases and J by 3 bases, with 14 bases between the two germline ends. CDR1 is MNHEY and CDR2 is SVGAGI in the germline V gene. DNA for the CDR3: TGTGCCAGCAGTAAGGCTTCAGGGGACAATCAGCCCCAGCATTTT. This sequence encodes CASSKASGDNQPQHF.

As regards this clone: Other DNA sequences within the sample encode an identical CDR3. This sequence joins TRBV27 and TRBJ1-5, with TRBD1 identical over 7 bases. The CDR3 totals 14 residues. The germline V gene encodes CDR1 MNHEY and CDR2 SMNVEV (reference sequence). Unmatched junction bases numbered 3, after V lost 5 bases and J lost 2 bases. The CDR3 spells CASSLDRGNQPQHF. The CDR3 DNA reads as TGTGCCAGCAGTCTAGACAGGGGCAATCAGCCCCAGCATTTT.

The chain combines TRBV27 with TRBJ1-2, with no clear D. The ends were cut back, 2 bases at V and 5 bases at J, with 12 bases in the middle. The germline gives CDR1 MNHEY, CDR2 SMNVEV (reference sequence). This CDR3 spans 14 amino acids. CDR3 region: CASSLSGPRYGYTF. Here the CDR3 DNA reads TGTGCCAGCAGTTTAAGTGGGCCCCGGTATGGCTACACCTTC.

V gene TRBV19 combines with J gene TRBJ1-5; D is possibly TRBD1 (5 bases). Germline V gene data show CDR1 as LNHDA and CDR2 as SQIVND (reference sequence). The CDR3 has 16 amino acids. The V end lost 1 base, the J end lost 1 base, and 11 bases lay between the germline ends. The CDR3 bases are TGTGCCAGTAGTATAGCCGGCGGGGGGAGCAATCAGCCCCAGCATTTT. The encoded protein is CASSIAGGGSNQPQHF. The variable domain in full, with the rest retrieved from reference TRBV19 and TRBJ1-5, is DGGITQSPKYLFRKEGQNVTLSCEQNLNHDAMYWYRQDPGQGLRLIYYSQIVNDFQKGDIAEGYSVSREKKESFPLTVTSAQKNPTAFYLCASSIAGGGSNQPQHFGDGTRLSIL.